The T cell receptor beta chain described here comes from a study of T cells in Graves' hyperthyroidism and ophthalmopathy. General study results and limits: Expanded thyroid clonotypes (above 0.001) were mostly also found in blood.

Newly diagnosed patients aged 18 to 65 had hyperthyroidism of under 2 months' duration. The diagnoses drew upon clinical symptoms, serum thyroxine and TRAb, thyroid ultrasound and orbital computed tomography. The PBMCs studied were ones that came from around 10 ml fresh peripheral blood. This clonotype was observed many times. The antigen is not known. The CDR3 contains 13 residues. Germline CDR1 reads MNHNS; CDR2 reads SASEGT. Trimming pared 9 bases from V and 3 bases from J, leaving 14 bases between. The TCR beta CDR3 regions underwent amplification using RNA transcripts as the source. Initially, a first-round RT-PCR of the TCR CDR3 employed the HTBI primer set. TCRdb processed the multiplex PCR reads anew with MiXCR; each CDR3 protein has one entry. In the table there are about 700,000 distinct CDR3 sequences, 13% to 15% of which are singletons.

V gene TRBV6-1 combines with J gene TRBJ1-1, with D possibly matching TRBD1 (6 bases). The origin of this receptor is a woman aged 18 to 35 with Graves' hyperthyroidism. The sequenced material came from blood. In DNA form, the CDR3 reads TGTGCCAGTCAAAGGGGGGGAGACACTGAAGCTTTCTTT. It yields the protein CASQRGGDTEAFF.